The sequence of this T cell receptor beta chain was determined in a study of spatial heterogeneity in lung cancer. V lost 3 bases, J lost 3 bases, and 11 bases stayed unmatched. CDR3 size: 18 residues. Time point specified: blood at routine non-recurrence follow-up after resection. The library protocol tagged each TCR cDNA with a unique molecular identifier. TCRdb called the 5' RACE reads again in MiXCR, with one record for every CDR3 protein. The table shows 25,000 to 35,000 distinct CDR3 sequences, with roughly 5.4% occurring only once. Ten or more counts support this clonotype. J is TRBJ2-2 and V is TRBV12-3 or TRBV12-4; 9 bases agree with TRBD1. The TCR originated in a female donor with early-stage non-small cell lung cancer. The source material was PBMCs, sampled at follow-up. The chain's CDR3 is CASSFMTGGLDYTGELFF. The DNA of the CDR3 is TGTGCCAGCAGTTTCATGACAGGGGGGCTAGACTACACCGGGGAGCTGTTTTTT.